This T cell receptor (beta chain) appears in the sequencing data of a study of blood T cell repertoires in COVID-19. Original processing notes: Cell counts per sample came from amplifying reference gene primers. Sequencing used immunoSEQ multiplex PCR; TCRdb keeps in-frame clones, though not all of them. V, J and clone size are those of that table, while D and trimming were read from the DNA. The sample contains 210,000 or so clones, approximately 89% of which appear only once. V was trimmed by 0 bases and J by 0 bases, leaving 11 bases between them. Germline CDR1 reads KGHSH; CDR2 reads LQKENI. The CDR3 spans 16 residues.

The sequence derives from a woman in her 30s who had been exposed to COVID-19. The source material was PBMCs or T cells enriched from blood (not recorded which). The V call is TRBV18, the J call TRBJ1-2; tentatively, D is TRBD1 (5 bases). As DNA, the CDR3 is TGTGCCAGCTCACCACCTGACAGCGTAGCTAACTATGGCTACACCTTC. It is translated as CASSPPDSVANYGYTF.